These T cell receptor beta chains were read from a single sample in a study of CD8+CD57+ T cells in acquired aplastic anemia. TCRdb independently ran MiXCR on the reads; one entry per CDR3 protein. The data contain about 180,000 distinct CDR3 sequences, about three fifths of them singletons. Sequences were obtained from sorted CD4+, CD8+, or CD8+CD57+ T cells (not recorded which) from PBMCs. The origin of the receptors is a human donor with aplastic anemia. CDR3s include the opening cysteine and the closing phenylalanine or tryptophan. The order of the fields is clone size, V gene, J gene, D gene, CDR3 DNA, CDR3 protein. A D gene is named only where the DNA matches it firmly. Clone sizes are given selectively: once, few, many, or a class where the clone is expanded.

>-|TRBV7-2|TRBJ1-2|-
TGTGCCAGCAGCTTTGGTCGAGGGGAGGGAGTTGGCTACACCTTC
CASSFGRGEGVGYTF
>-|TRBV11-1|TRBJ2-1|TRBD2
TGTGCCAGCACCCATAGCGGGAGCTCCTACAATGAGCAGTTCTTC
CASTHSGSSYNEQFF
>many|TRBV2|TRBJ2-5|TRBD1
TGTGCCAGCAGTGGCCGGGACAGGGTAGGAGAGACCCAGTACTTC
CASSGRDRVGETQYF
>-|TRBV20-1|TRBJ1-6|-
TGCAGTGCTAGGGACGGCCTCACCCTCCACTTT
CSARDGLTLHF
>-|TRBV19|TRBJ1-1|-
TGTGCCAGTAGTATCGGGGCAGGGGAAGCTTTCTTT
CASSIGAGEAFF
>many|TRBV5-1|TRBJ1-6|-
TGCGCCAGCAGCTTGGATTACCGAGTCGAGAAGATACTACATTCACCCCTCCACTTT
CASSLDYRVEKILHSPLHF
>-|TRBV9|TRBJ2-3|TRBD2
TGTGCCAGCAGCGCCCAGCGGGAGTCAGGCACAGATACGCAGTATTTT
CASSAQRESGTDTQYF
>many|TRBV11-2|TRBJ2-7|-
TGTGCCAGCAGCATCCTAACTAACTCCTACGAGCAGTACTTC
CASSILTNSYEQYF
>many|TRBV6-5|TRBJ1-2|-
TGTGCCAGCAGTTACTCAGGGGGAGAGAACGGCTACACCTTC
CASSYSGGENGYTF
>many|TRBV7-8|TRBJ1-1|-
TGTGCCAGCAGCTTAGGTCTCGGACTGACAAGACACACTGAAGCTTTCTTT
CASSLGLGLTRHTEAFF
>-|TRBV15|TRBJ1-1|-
TGTGCCACCAGCAGAGATACTGAAGCTTTCTTT
CATSRDTEAFF
>-|TRBV24-1|TRBJ1-6|-
TGTGCCACCAGTACCTATAATTCACCCCTCCACTTT
CATSTYNSPLHF
>-|TRBV20-1|TRBJ2-7|-
TGCAGTGCTGATTGGGCCGAGCAGTACTTC
CSADWAEQYF
>-|TRBV7-9|TRBJ2-2|-
TGTGCCAGCAGCTCCGACTCGAACACCGGGGAGCTGTCTTTT
CASSSDSNTGELSF
>many|TRBV9|TRBJ2-7|TRBD2
TGTGCCAGCAGCGCCCCCGGGGAGGGGCGGTACGAGCAGTACTTC
CASSAPGEGRYEQYF
>-|TRBV4-1|TRBJ1-2|-
TGCGCCAGCAGCCTCGGGACTTCTACTGGGGATGGCTACACCTTC
CASSLGTSTGDGYTF
>-|TRBV2|TRBJ1-3|-
TGTGCCAGCAGTGATGCTGGGACTGGAAACACCATATATTTT
CASSDAGTGNTIYF
>-|TRBV6-1|TRBJ1-5|-
TGTGCCAGCAGTGAACCGGGTTCGCCTGTGCCCCAGCATTTT
CASSEPGSPVPQHF
>many|TRBV12-3/TRBV12-4|TRBJ2-3|TRBD1
TGTGCCAGCAGGGCCGGGACGAACAGGGGTATGGGTACGCAGTATTTT
CASRAGTNRGMGTQYF
>-|TRBV9|TRBJ1-5|-
TGTGCCAGCAGCCCTACCGGGCAGTATAATCAGCCCCAGCATTTT
CASSPTGQYNQPQHF
>-|TRBV20-1|TRBJ2-7|-
TGCAGTGCTCGGGTCCCCGAGACACCTTCCGAGCAGTACTTC
CSARVPETPSEQYF
>-|TRBV7-8|TRBJ1-6|-
TGTGCCAGCAGCTCGGCAGGGTGGAATTCACCCCTCCACTTT
CASSSAGWNSPLHF
>few|TRBV10-3|TRBJ2-5|-
TGTGCCATCAGTGTACAGGACTTACAAGAGACCCAGTACTTC
CAISVQDLQETQYF
>-|TRBV4-2|TRBJ1-5|-
TGTGCCAGCAGCTACGGCAATCAGCCCCAGCATTTT
CASSYGNQPQHF
>once|TRBV2|TRBJ2-5|-
TGTGCCAGCGGGGGGACGGAGGAGACCCAGTACTTC
CASGGTEETQYF
>-|TRBV9|TRBJ2-1|-
TGTGCCAGCAGCCCCCGAATGGCTTTTGGGGTCTACAATGAGCAGTTCTTC
CASSPRMAFGVYNEQFF
>-|TRBV20-1|TRBJ1-1|-
TGCAGTGCTAGCGGCCAGGGATGGGCTGAAGCTTTCTTT
CSASGQGWAEAFF
>once|TRBV2|TRBJ2-7|-
TGTGCCAGTAGAAATACAGGGCCCGAGCAGTACTTC
CASRNTGPEQYF
>many|TRBV19|TRBJ1-5|-
TGTGCCAGTAGTATGAAGATAGGGGGACAGCCCCAGCATTTT
CASSMKIGGQPQHF
>-|TRBV7-9|TRBJ2-3|TRBD1
TGTGCCAGCAGCTGGGGGACAGGGGGAGATACGCAGTATTTT
CASSWGTGGDTQYF
>-|TRBV5-1|TRBJ2-2|-
TGCGCCAGCAGACTTGGCTGGGTGGACGGGGAGCTGTTTTTT
CASRLGWVDGELFF
>-|TRBV5-4|TRBJ2-7|TRBD1
TGTGCCAGCAGCTTGGGACAGGGGGCTTACGGGCAGTACTTC
CASSLGQGAYGQYF
>-|TRBV15|TRBJ2-3|-
TGTGCCACCAGCAGAGTCTCCCACACAGATACGCAGTATTTT
CATSRVSHTDTQYF
>-|TRBV20-1|TRBJ2-2|-
TGCAGTGCTCGGCAGCCCGGGAACACCGGGGAGCTGTTTTTT
CSARQPGNTGELFF
>few|TRBV2|TRBJ1-2|TRBD1
TGTGCCAGCTCCATGACTAGACAGGGGGGTCGGACGTATGGCTACACCTTC
CASSMTRQGGRTYGYTF
>-|TRBV7-2|TRBJ2-7|TRBD1
TGTGCCAGCAGCTTAGAAGCAGGGGGCAGGGACGAGCAGTACTTC
CASSLEAGGRDEQYF
>-|TRBV24-1|TRBJ2-5|TRBD2
TGTGCCACCAGTACGACTAGCGGGGGGGCCCCGGAGACCCAGTACTTC
CATSTTSGGAPETQYF
>once|TRBV7-9|TRBJ1-4|-
TGTGCCAGCAGCCCTAGTGGTCGGGAGGGAAAACTGTTTTTT
CASSPSGREGKLFF
>-|TRBV6-1|TRBJ1-2|-
TGTGCCAGCAGAACAGGGAGCTATGGCTACACCTTC
CASRTGSYGYTF
>many|TRBV4-2|TRBJ2-4|-
TGTGCCAGCAGCCAAGATCCAGGGGGGAACATTCAGTACTTC
CASSQDPGGNIQYF
>-|TRBV19|TRBJ1-5|TRBD1
TGTGCCAGTAGTAAGGCAGGGGGCTTTCAGCCCCAGCATTTT
CASSKAGGFQPQHF
>-|TRBV10-3|TRBJ2-3|-
TGTGCCATCAGTGAGCCGGATCCCTCCACAGATACGCAGTATTTT
CAISEPDPSTDTQYF
>-|TRBV20-1|TRBJ2-3|-
TGCAGTGCTAGTGGGGACAACGTTTACACAGATACGCAGTATTTT
CSASGDNVYTDTQYF
>once|TRBV9|TRBJ1-6|-
TGTGCCAGCAGCGTAGTCGGAATTCATTCACCCCTCCACTTT
CASSVVGIHSPLHF
>once|TRBV2|TRBJ2-5|-
TGTGCCAGCAGCCCCATGACAGAACAAGAGACCCAGTACTTC
CASSPMTEQETQYF
>-|TRBV20-1|TRBJ2-5|TRBD2
TGCAGTGCTATTAGACTAGCGGGAGACGAGACCCAGTACTTC
CSAIRLAGDETQYF